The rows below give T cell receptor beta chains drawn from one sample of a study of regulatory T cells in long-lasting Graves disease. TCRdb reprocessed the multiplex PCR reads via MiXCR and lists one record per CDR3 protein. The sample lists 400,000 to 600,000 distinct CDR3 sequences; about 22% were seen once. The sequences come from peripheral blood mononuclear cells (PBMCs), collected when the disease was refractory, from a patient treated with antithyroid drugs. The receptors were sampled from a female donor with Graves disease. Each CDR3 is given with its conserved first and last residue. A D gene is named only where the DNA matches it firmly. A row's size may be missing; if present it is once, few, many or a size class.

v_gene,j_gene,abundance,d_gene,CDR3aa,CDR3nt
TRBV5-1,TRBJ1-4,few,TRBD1,CASSFGQGEEKLFF,TGCGCCAGCAGCTTCGGACAGGGGGAAGAAAAACTGTTTTTT
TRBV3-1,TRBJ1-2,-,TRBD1,CASSQGRTGGGYTF,TGTGCCAGCAGCCAAGGGAGGACAGGGGGCGGCTACACCTTC
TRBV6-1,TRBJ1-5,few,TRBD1,CASTAARYRGGNQPQHF,TGTGCCAGTACGGCCGCCCGATACAGGGGTGGCAATCAGCCCCAGCATTTT
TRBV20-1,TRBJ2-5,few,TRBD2,CSAPSGGPGETQYF,TGCAGTGCTCCTAGCGGGGGCCCCGGGGAGACCCAGTACTTC
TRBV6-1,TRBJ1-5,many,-,CASSMSVNSNQPQHF,TGTGCCAGCAGTATGTCAGTAAATAGCAATCAGCCCCAGCATTTT
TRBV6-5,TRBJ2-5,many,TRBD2,CASSYWEPGGETQYF,TGTGCCAGCAGTTACTGGGAACCGGGGGGAGAGACCCAGTACTTC
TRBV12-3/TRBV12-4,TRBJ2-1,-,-,CASSLRREYNEQFF,TGTGCCAGCAGTTTGCGGCGGGAATACAATGAGCAGTTCTTC
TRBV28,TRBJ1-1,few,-,CASSPVVSIQTEAFF,TGTGCCAGCAGCCCCGTCGTCTCGATCCAGACTGAAGCTTTCTTT
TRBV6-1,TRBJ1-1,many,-,CASRSWTFNTEAFF,TGTGCCAGCAGGTCGTGGACGTTTAACACTGAAGCTTTCTTT
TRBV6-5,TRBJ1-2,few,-,CASSYGGPNYGYTF,TGTGCCAGCAGTTATGGGGGGCCCAACTATGGCTACACCTTC
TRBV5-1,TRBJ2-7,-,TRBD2,CASRGLFTYEQYF,TGCGCCAGCCGGGGACTATTCACCTACGAGCAGTACTTC
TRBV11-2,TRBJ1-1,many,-,CASSLEVGQLNTEAFF,TGTGCCAGCAGCTTAGAGGTCGGGCAGCTGAACACTGAAGCTTTCTTT
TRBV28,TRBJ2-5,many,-,CASGSGIQETQYF,TGTGCCAGCGGATCGGGGATCCAAGAGACCCAGTACTTC
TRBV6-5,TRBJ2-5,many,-,CASSYGGRTGETQYF,TGTGCCAGCAGTTACGGTGGGAGGACTGGGGAGACCCAGTACTTC
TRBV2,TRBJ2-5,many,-,CASSESETQYF,TGTGCCAGCAGTGAATCAGAGACCCAGTACTTC
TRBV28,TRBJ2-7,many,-,CASSLLAAAYEQYF,TGTGCCAGCTCTCTCTTAGCGGCTGCCTACGAGCAGTACTTC
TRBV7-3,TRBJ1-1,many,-,CASSFQPMNTEAFF,TGTGCCAGCAGCTTTCAGCCGATGAACACTGAAGCTTTCTTT
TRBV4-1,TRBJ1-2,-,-,CASSQVVAAGLYGYTF,TGCGCCAGCAGCCAAGTTGTAGCGGCAGGTCTCTATGGCTACACCTTC
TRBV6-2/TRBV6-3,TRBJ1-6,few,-,CASTPRSDSPLHF,TGTGCCAGCACGCCTCGCAGTGATTCACCCCTCCACTTT
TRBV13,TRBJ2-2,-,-,CASSIGQLDTGELFF,TGTGCCAGCAGCATCGGCCAGTTGGATACCGGGGAGCTGTTTTTT
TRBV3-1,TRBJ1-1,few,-,CASSQEQVNTEAFF,TGTGCCAGCAGCCAAGAACAGGTGAACACTGAAGCTTTCTTT
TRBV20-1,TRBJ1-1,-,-,CSASTSREAFF,TGCAGTGCTAGTACGTCGCGCGAAGCTTTCTTT
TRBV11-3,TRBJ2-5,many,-,CASSLMAGETQYF,TGTGCCAGCAGCTTAATGGCGGGGGAGACCCAGTACTTC
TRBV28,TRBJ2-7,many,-,CASSFQWIADRSYEQYF,TGTGCCAGCAGTTTTCAGTGGATCGCGGACAGATCCTACGAGCAGTACTTC
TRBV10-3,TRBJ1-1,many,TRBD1,CAISADRANTEAFF,TGTGCCATCAGCGCCGACAGGGCGAACACTGAAGCTTTCTTT
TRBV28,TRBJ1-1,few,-,CASSYSGAAFF,TGTGCCAGCAGTTACTCGGGCGCAGCTTTCTTT
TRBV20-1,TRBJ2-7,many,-,CSARDSPSSYEQYF,TGCAGTGCTAGGGACAGTCCGAGCTCCTACGAGCAGTACTTC
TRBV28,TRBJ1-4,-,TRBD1,CASSLYQGDEKLFF,TGTGCCAGCAGTTTATATCAGGGGGATGAAAAACTGTTTTTT
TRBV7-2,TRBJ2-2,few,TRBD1,CASSLSFGQGTGELFF,TGTGCCAGCAGCTTATCTTTTGGACAGGGGACCGGGGAGCTGTTTTTT
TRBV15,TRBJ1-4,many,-,CATNRAVATNEKLFF,TGTGCCACAAACAGGGCCGTAGCAACTAATGAAAAACTGTTTTTT
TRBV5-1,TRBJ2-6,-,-,CASSLGLGYPSSGANVLTF,TGCGCCAGCAGCTTGGGTTTGGGGTATCCCAGCTCTGGGGCCAACGTCCTGACTTTC
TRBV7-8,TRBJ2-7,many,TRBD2,CASSLLTSGGYEQYF,TGTGCCAGCAGCTTGCTGACTAGCGGGGGCTACGAGCAGTACTTC
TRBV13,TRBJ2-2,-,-,CASSLFAQGTLAGELFF,TGTGCCAGCAGCTTATTCGCCCAGGGAACTCTGGCCGGGGAGCTGTTTTTT
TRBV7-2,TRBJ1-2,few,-,CASSLFGDGYTF,TGTGCCAGCAGCTTATTTGGGGATGGCTACACCTTC
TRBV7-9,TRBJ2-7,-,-,CASSLSESYEQYF,TGTGCCAGCAGCTTAAGCGAATCCTACGAGCAGTACTTC
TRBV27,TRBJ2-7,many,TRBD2,CASSFLAGQYEQYF,TGTGCCAGCAGCTTTCTAGCGGGTCAGTACGAGCAGTACTTC
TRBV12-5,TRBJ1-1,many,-,CASGSPLGGRATEAFF,TGTGCTAGTGGTTCACCCCTTGGGGGGAGAGCCACTGAAGCTTTCTTT
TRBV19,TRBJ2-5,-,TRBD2,CASSIPSGTIQETQYF,TGTGCCAGTAGTATTCCTAGCGGGACAATCCAAGAGACCCAGTACTTC
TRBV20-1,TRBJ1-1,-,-,CSARPQLGQTEAFF,TGCAGTGCTAGGCCCCAATTAGGCCAAACTGAAGCTTTCTTT
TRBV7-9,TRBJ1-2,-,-,CASSLSGRGWGYGYTF,TGTGCCAGCAGCTTATCGGGTAGGGGATGGGGCTATGGCTACACCTTC
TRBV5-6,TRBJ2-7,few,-,CASSSWTDTYEQYF,TGTGCCAGCAGCTCCTGGACAGATACCTACGAGCAGTACTTC
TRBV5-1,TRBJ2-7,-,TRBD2,CASSFGLAGDEQYF,TGCGCCAGCAGCTTTGGACTAGCGGGAGACGAGCAGTACTTC
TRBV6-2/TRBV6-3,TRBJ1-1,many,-,CASRNGPNTEAFF,TGTGCCAGCAGAAACGGGCCCAACACTGAAGCTTTCTTT
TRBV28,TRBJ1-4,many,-,CASSPGEGFGVDEKLFF,TGTGCCAGCAGCCCAGGCGAGGGATTTGGGGTGGATGAAAAACTGTTTTTT
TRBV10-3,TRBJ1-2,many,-,CAISETGVGYTF,TGTGCCATCAGTGAAACGGGGGTTGGCTACACCTTC
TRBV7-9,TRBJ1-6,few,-,CATGRSSYNSPLHF,TGTGCCACAGGTAGAAGCTCCTATAATTCACCCCTCCACTTT
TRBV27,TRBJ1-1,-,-,CASSFYRDGTEAFF,TGTGCCAGCAGTTTCTACCGCGATGGCACTGAAGCTTTCTTT
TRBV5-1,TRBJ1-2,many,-,CASSLVAANYGYTF,TGCGCCAGCAGCTTGGTGGCAGCCAACTATGGCTACACCTTC
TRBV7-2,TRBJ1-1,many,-,CASSPHRITTEAFF,TGTGCCAGCAGCCCCCATAGGATTACCACTGAAGCTTTCTTT
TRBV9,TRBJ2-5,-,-,CASSVGQKETQYF,TGTGCCAGCAGCGTAGGACAGAAAGAGACCCAGTACTTC
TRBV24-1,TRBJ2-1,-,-,CATSDRRGRDNEQFF,TGTGCCACCAGTGACAGGCGGGGCAGGGACAATGAGCAGTTCTTC
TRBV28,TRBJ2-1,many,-,CASSLGLPGEQFF,TGTGCCAGCAGTTTAGGACTCCCTGGTGAGCAGTTCTTC